One and the same sample provided the 20 T cell receptor beta chains below, sequenced in a study of beta chain features in type 1 diabetes. Expressed TCRB transcripts were sequenced, since all the RNA that had been isolated was reverse transcribed. The protocol was immunoSEQ multiplex PCR, while the TCRdb copy is restricted to in-frame clones and leaves out a portion. Of hundreds of thousands of clones in the sample, roughly a sixth are singletons; the top ten hold about 0.097%. Sequenced sample: naive CD4+ T cells from blood. The origin of the receptors is a man younger than 30 in good health.

This chain links TRBV6-6 with TRBJ1-3; D is perhaps TRBD1 (6 bases). V lost 6 bases and J 7 bases, leaving 19 bases between the germline ends. The CDR3 runs to 15 residues. The germline CDR1 and CDR2 sequences are MNHNY and SVGAGI (reference sequence). CDR3 sequence (DNA): TGTGCCAGCAGACCCTCGGGGCAGGGGTGGAACACCATATATTTT. As protein: CASRPSGQGWNTIYF.

This clone was counted a few times. Other DNA variants within this sample encode the same CDR3. The J gene is TRBJ2-7, the V gene TRBV9; either TRBD1 or TRBD2 may fit D (5 bases each). CDR1 and CDR2 (germline): SGDLS, YYNGEE. The CDR3 is 14 amino acids. Trimming stripped 0 bases from V and 2 bases from J, with 9 bases between. CDR3 sequence (DNA): TGTGCCAGCAGCGTAGGGGGGTCCACCTACGAGCAGTACTTC. Translation: CASSVGGSTYEQYF.

Only a few counts were recorded for this clone. The gene calls are TRBV7-8 and TRBJ1-5; TRBD1 is a possible D gene (5 bases). The CDR3 covers 17 residues. In germline, CDR1 is SGHVS, CDR2 FQNEAQ. V gave up 5 bases and J gave up 3 bases, with 20 bases separating them. The CDR3 is CASSRGSRGGINQPQHF. For the CDR3, the DNA is TGTGCCAGCAGCCGGGGTAGCCGCGGGGGAATCAATCAGCCCCAGCATTTT.

The gene calls are TRBV15 and TRBJ2-7; 8 bases line up with TRBD2. The CDR3 covers 17 residues. CDR1 and CDR2 from the germline V gene are LNHNV and YYDKDF (reference sequence). The junction had 17 bases not matched to a gene; V was cut back by 8 bases and J by 2 bases. The CDR3 reads CATGEGGLAGITYEQYF. The CDR3 nucleotides read TGTGCCACCGGAGAGGGGGGCCTAGCGGGTATAACCTACGAGCAGTACTTC.

Only one count was recorded for this clone. The chain has TRBV28 and TRBJ1-2; possible D gene TRBD1, 5 bases. This CDR3 spans 15 amino acids. Germline lookup yields CDR1 MDHEN and CDR2 SYDVKM. Trimming took 10 bases from V and 0 from J, leaving 18 bases between them. CDR3 sequence reads: CATVGGKFSNYGYTF. CDR3 nucleotide sequence: TGTGCCACGGTCGGGGGGAAGTTTTCTAACTATGGCTACACCTTC.

This clone has a handful of counts. The rearrangement uses TRBV5-1 and TRBJ1-5; weak D call: TRBD1 (6 bases). Trimming stripped 4 bases from V and 0 bases from J, with 11 bases between. The germline V gene has CDR1 SGHRS and CDR2 YFSETQ. This CDR3 has 15 amino acids. CDR3 loop: CASSPSGDSNQPQHF. CDR3 sequence (DNA): TGCGCCAGCAGCCCGTCAGGGGATAGCAATCAGCCCCAGCATTTT. The full variable domain, with the rest looked up from reference TRBV5-1 and TRBJ1-5, is KAGVTQTPRYLIKTRGQQVTLSCSPISGHRSVSWYQQTPGQGLQFLFEYFSETQRNKGNFPGRFSGRQFSNSRSEMNVSTLELGDSALYLCASSPSGDSNQPQHFGDGTRLSIL.

This clone was counted between two and nine times. V and J are TRBV10-3 and TRBJ2-5, with no clear D. This CDR3 is 17 amino acids long. V gave up 2 bases and J gave up 0 bases, with 16 bases separating them. Germline assignment: CDR1 ENHRY and CDR2 SYGVKD. Written as DNA, the CDR3 is TGTGCCATCAGTGAGGGTCGGCAGGCAGTGTACCAAGAGACCCAGTACTTC. It encodes CAISEGRQAVYQETQYF.

Many counts were recorded for this clone. The V and J genes are TRBV7-9 and TRBJ2-5; 8 nucleotides match TRBD1. The J segment lost 9 bases and the V segment lost 6 bases, leaving 12 bases of the junction unmatched. Per germline, CDR1 SEHNR and CDR2 FQNEAQ (reference sequence). The CDR3 is 14 residues long. In DNA form, the CDR3 reads TGTGCCAGCAGTTTTGGCCGGGACAGGTCCTCCCAGTACTTC. It translates to CASSFGRDRSSQYF. The variable domain in full, completed from reference TRBV7-9 and TRBJ2-5, reads DTGVSQNPRHKITKRGQNVTFRCDPISEHNRLYWYRQTLGQGPEFLTYFQNEAQLEKSRLLSDRFSAERPKGSFSTLEIQRTEQGDSAMYLCASSFGRDRSSQYFGPGTRLLVL.

This clone was counted between two and nine times. V and J are TRBV27 and TRBJ2-1; D possibly matches TRBD1 or TRBD2 (5 bases each). This CDR3 is built from 16 residues. Trimming pared 2 bases from V and 3 bases from J, leaving 14 bases between. Germline CDR1 is MNHEY and CDR2 is SMNVEV (reference sequence). The chain's CDR3 is CASSLRGIGGYNEQFF. CDR3 DNA sequence: TGTGCCAGCAGTTTACGAGGAATTGGGGGCTACAATGAGCAGTTCTTC.

This clone was found a few times. The rearrangement uses TRBV9 and TRBJ2-2; 13 bases line up with TRBD2. Losses at the gene ends were 2 bases for V and 4 bases for J; bases not matched to a gene: 2. The CDR3 runs 16 residues. Germline loops: CDR1 SGDLS, CDR2 YYNGEE. CDR3 residues: CASSVGTSGATGELFF. In DNA, the CDR3 is TGTGCCAGCAGCGTCGGGACTAGCGGGGCCACCGGGGAGCTGTTTTTT.

This clone turned up a few times. The chain couples TRBV6-5 to TRBJ2-2; D perhaps matches TRBD1 (5 bases). CDR1 is MNHEY and CDR2 is SVGAGI in the germline V gene. The CDR3 is 14 amino acids. The V end lost 8 bases, the J end lost 0 bases, and 10 bases lay between the germline ends. The CDR3 protein is CASRKGPNTGELFF. The CDR3 region has the DNA TGTGCCAGCCGTAAGGGGCCGAACACCGGGGAGCTGTTTTTT.

V and J are TRBV25-1 and TRBJ1-1; D remains ambiguous. V was trimmed by 4 bases and J by 7 bases, leaving 13 bases between them. The CDR3 length is 13 residues. Germline CDR1 reads MGHDK; CDR2 reads SYGVNS. CDR3 protein: CASSVVASGEAFF. As DNA, the CDR3 is TGTGCCAGCAGTGTTGTTGCTTCAGGTGAAGCTTTCTTT.

The chain is built from TRBV29-1 and TRBJ2-7, with TRBD1 as a possible D gene (6 bases). CDR1 is SQVTM and CDR2 is ANQGSEA in the germline V gene. V was cut by 6 bases and J by 4 bases, with 13 bases left in between. The CDR3 has 12 residues. The chain's CDR3 is CSVVQGYYEQYF. In DNA form, the CDR3 reads TGCAGCGTGGTACAGGGATATTACGAGCAGTACTTC.

This chain joins TRBV7-3 and TRBJ1-1, with D hard to call. Germline values: CDR1 SGHTA, CDR2 FQGTGA. The CDR3 contains 13 residues. Trimming left V 1 base short and J 1 base short, with 4 bases between. CDR3 in amino acids: CASSLNGNTEAFF. The DNA of the CDR3 is TGTGCCAGCAGCTTAAATGGGAACACTGAAGCTTTCTTT.

V usage is TRBV5-4 and J usage is TRBJ1-1; 10 bases agree with TRBD1. V gave up 5 bases and J gave up 7 bases; unmatched junction bases: 8. Germline V lookup: CDR1 SGHNT, CDR2 YYREEE (reference sequence). There are 14 residues in the CDR3. The DNA for the CDR3 is TGTGCCAGCAGAACCGGACAGGGGGTTGTTGAAGCTTTCTTT. This sequence encodes CASRTGQGVVEAFF. The whole variable domain, filled in from reference TRBV5-4 and TRBJ1-1, reads ETGVTQSPTHLIKTRGQQVTLRCSSQSGHNTVSWYQQALGQGPQFIFQYYREEENGRGNFPPRFSGLQFPNYSSELNVNALELDDSALYLCASRTGQGVVEAFFGQGTRLTVV.

This clone was counted ten times or more. The chain recombines TRBV7-9 with TRBJ2-1; D may be TRBD2 (6 bases). Trimming cost V 7 bases and J 4 bases, with 17 bases left between them. The CDR3 is 15 amino acids. From germline, CDR1 is SEHNR and CDR2 FQNEAQ (reference sequence). CDR3 protein: CASIAWAGSYNEQFF. DNA of the CDR3: TGTGCCAGCATCGCGTGGGCGGGGAGTTACAATGAGCAGTTCTTC.

The table lists this clone with a few counts. This sequence joins TRBV2 and TRBJ2-1; no clear D. V gave up 1 base and J gave up 4 bases, with 5 bases separating them. The CDR3 is made up of 13 amino acids. Germline lookup yields CDR1 SNHLY and CDR2 FYNNEI. The CDR3 sequence: CASSEGQYNEQFF. In DNA, the CDR3 is TGTGCCAGCAGTGAAGGGCAGTACAATGAGCAGTTCTTC.

The CDR3 region is CASTRVQGSYNEQFF. Written as DNA, the CDR3 is TGTGCCAGCACTAGAGTACAGGGCTCCTACAATGAGCAGTTCTTC. The chain links TRBV9 to TRBJ2-1; TRBD1 might be the D (6 bases). Germline V gene data show CDR1 as SGDLS and CDR2 as YYNGEE. V lost 6 bases and J lost 0, with 13 bases in between. The CDR3 runs 15 residues.

This clone was detected only once. The chain links TRBV6-1 to TRBJ2-3; 13 bases agree with TRBD2. The V and J ends lost 7 bases and 6 bases, in that order; junction bases with no gene match: 7. Germline CDR1 is MNHNS and CDR2 is SASEGT. The CDR3 length is 15 residues. The CDR3 DNA reads as TGTGCCAGCAACCCGGGACTAGCGGGACATGATACGCAGTATTTT. Its translation: CASNPGLAGHDTQYF.

This chain links TRBV4-1 with TRBJ2-7, with D perhaps matching TRBD2 (6 bases). Trimming took off 1 base at V and 0 bases at J, with 13 bases between the two ends. CDR1 is MGHRA, CDR2 YSYEKL, per germline. The CDR3 sequence is 16 residues long. DNA of the CDR3: TGCGCCAGCAGCCAAGCACAAATTAGCGGCTCCTACGAGCAGTACTTC. Translated, it gives CASSQAQISGSYEQYF.